This paragraph covers one T cell receptor beta chain sequence. Its target is unknown. This entry is derived from a study of shared clonotypes between healthy human individuals. Broader study findings: Of the naive CD4 clonotypes, approximately 5% were shared across a handful of donors.

Terminally differentiated effector memory CD45RA+ cells were excluded from the naive CD8 cells, which were CD45RO-negative and positively selected for CCR7. Source study methods: ImmunoSEQ output lacked quality scores and full-length reads, limiting matched filtering. This table comes from immunoSEQ multiplex PCR, and its TCRdb copy is limited to in-frame clones, with some not included. V and J calls and clone size are given by that table; D and trimming were obtained from the DNA. Among millions of clones, 85% to 95% were seen once, and the ten largest hold under 2%. J was trimmed by 6 bases and V by 4 bases; bases with no gene match: 12. The CDR3 loop spans 16 amino acids. Germline CDR1 reads SGHRS; CDR2 reads YFSETQ.

The chain uses TRBV5-1 and TRBJ2-3; TRBD1 matches at 9 bases. This TCR derives from a man between 18 and 35 years old in good health. Some clones in this sample may be carry-over from other donors' samples. Sequences were obtained from naive CD8+ T cells from PBMCs. CDR3 sequence (DNA): TGCGCCAGCAGCCACCCCCGGGACAGGGAGGAGGATACGCAGTATTTT. As protein: CASSHPRDREEDTQYF.